The T cell receptor (beta chain) described here comes from a study of shared clonotypes between healthy human individuals. Study observations and caveats: The study sampled only blood, and tissue repertoires likely differ.

The method was immunoSEQ multiplex PCR; TCRdb's version includes in-frame clones alone and lacks a portion of them. Seen here are approximately 2,000,000 clones, around 90% observed once, and the top ten hold about 0.41%. Of note for this clone: Its specificity is unknown.

The CDR3 contains 17 residues. V gave up 5 bases and J gave up 2 bases, with 20 bases separating them. Germline V lookup: CDR1 SEHNR, CDR2 FQNEAQ (reference sequence). Specimen: naive CD4+ T cells from PBMCs. As for subset: CD45RA+ positively selected. The receptor was derived from a man aged 18 to 29 in good health. Some clones in this sample may be carry-over from other donors' samples. The chain has TRBV7-9 and TRBJ2-3; D remains unclear. In DNA form, the CDR3 reads TGTGCCAGCAGCGAGCAACCGGGCATAGTTCCCACAGATACGCAGTATTTT. The encoded protein is CASSEQPGIVPTDTQYF.